This T cell receptor beta chain derives from a study of shared clonotypes between healthy human individuals. Germline-derived CDR1 and CDR2 are SGHRS and YFSETQ. V gave up 4 bases and J gave up 6 bases, with 17 bases separating them. The CDR3 is made up of 15 amino acids. Assay used: immunoSEQ multiplex PCR; TCRdb lists only in-frame clones, some missing. This table holds 1,100,000 or so clones, 75% to 85% found once. This sequence joins TRBV5-1 and TRBJ2-1; D is possibly TRBD1 or TRBD2 (5 bases each). The sequencing input was memory CD4+ T cells from PBMCs. Subset in this sample: CD45RA-negative fraction. This clonotype was obtained from a man aged 18 to 30 in good health. Some clones in this sample may be carry-over from other donors' samples. The CDR3 DNA follows: TGCGCCAGCAGCCCTCCGGGGCGGGCCCGCAATGAGCAGTTCTTC. Amino acids: CASSPPGRARNEQFF.